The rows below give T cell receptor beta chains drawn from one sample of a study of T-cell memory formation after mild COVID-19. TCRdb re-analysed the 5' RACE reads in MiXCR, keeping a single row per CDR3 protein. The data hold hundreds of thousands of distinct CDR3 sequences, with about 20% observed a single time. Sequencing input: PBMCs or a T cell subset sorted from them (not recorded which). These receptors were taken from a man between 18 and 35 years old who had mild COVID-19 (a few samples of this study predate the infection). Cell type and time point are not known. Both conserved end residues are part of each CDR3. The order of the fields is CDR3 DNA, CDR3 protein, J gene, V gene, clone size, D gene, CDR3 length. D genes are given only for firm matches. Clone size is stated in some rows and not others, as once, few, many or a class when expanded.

TGTGCCATGGGAACAGGGAGGGATCAGCCCCAGCATTTT | CAMGTGRDQPQHF | TRBJ1-5 | TRBV10-3 | NA | NA | 13
TGTGCCAGCGGCCGTAATGGGGATTCACCCCTCCACTTT | CASGRNGDSPLHF | TRBJ1-6 | TRBV27 | few | NA | 13
TGTGCCAGCATCCTAGGGGCTAGCGGGGGGGGCACAGATACGCAGTATTTT | CASILGASGGGTDTQYF | TRBJ2-3 | TRBV7-3 | NA | TRBD2 | 17
TGTGCCATCAGCCAAGAGACCCAGTACTTC | CAISQETQYF | TRBJ2-5 | TRBV10-3 | few | NA | 10
TGTGCCAGCTCACCACCCACCCCCGGCGAAGAGACCCAGTACTTC | CASSPPTPGEETQYF | TRBJ2-5 | TRBV18 | NA | NA | 15
TGTGCCAGCAGTGAATCGGACTTCCCAGACACGCAGTATTTT | CASSESDFPDTQYF | TRBJ2-3 | TRBV25-1 | few | NA | 14
TGCAGTGCTAGTCAACCGCTCGGGGAGCTGTTTTTT | CSASQPLGELFF | TRBJ2-2 | TRBV20-1 | many | NA | 12
TGTGCCAGCACTCGGCGAGGGGGTGGCTACACCTTC | CASTRRGGGYTF | TRBJ1-2 | TRBV27 | NA | NA | 12
TGTGCCATCAAAAGGGGGGCCAACGTCCTGACTTTC | CAIKRGANVLTF | TRBJ2-6 | TRBV10-3 | few | NA | 12
TGTGCCAGCAGCTACCCTTTACAGGGTGGGGACACAGATACGCAGTATTTT | CASSYPLQGGDTDTQYF | TRBJ2-3 | TRBV7-2 | NA | NA | 17
TGTGCCAGCAGAGACACCGGGACCAGGGAAGAGACCCAGTACTTC | CASRDTGTREETQYF | TRBJ2-5 | TRBV6-2/TRBV6-3 | NA | NA | 15
TGTGCCAGCAGCCTCGTCGGAGGGGACAGGGAGGGCTACTATGGCTACACCTTC | CASSLVGGDREGYYGYTF | TRBJ1-2 | TRBV4-2 | many | TRBD1 | 18
TGCGCCAGCAGCTTGGGCCGTGGACAAACGAACACTGAAGCTTTCTTT | CASSLGRGQTNTEAFF | TRBJ1-1 | TRBV5-1 | NA | NA | 16
TGTGCCACCAGTGACCCTGGACAGGAAAACACCGGGGAGCTGTTTTTT | CATSDPGQENTGELFF | TRBJ2-2 | TRBV24-1 | NA | TRBD1 | 16
TGTGCCAGCAGTGGGGGAGAGGGGGGTAACACTGAAGCTTTCTTT | CASSGGEGGNTEAFF | TRBJ1-1 | TRBV12-3/TRBV12-4 | many | NA | 15
TGTGCCAGCTCACCCCCGGTGAGGCAGGGGAATCAGCCCCAGCATTTT | CASSPPVRQGNQPQHF | TRBJ1-5 | TRBV18 | NA | NA | 16
TGCAGCGTTGAAGAGGGGACAGGGGGATGGAATGGCTACACCTTC | CSVEEGTGGWNGYTF | TRBJ1-2 | TRBV29-1 | NA | TRBD1 | 15
TGTGCCAGCAGCCAAGAGGGGGCACAGTACAATGAGCAGTTCTTC | CASSQEGAQYNEQFF | TRBJ2-1 | TRBV4-2 | few | NA | 15
TGCAGTGCTAGAGTGTACCGGGAAGGGATGGCCAAAAACATTCAGTACTTC | CSARVYREGMAKNIQYF | TRBJ2-4 | TRBV20-1 | NA | NA | 17
TGCAGCGTCTCGACAGGACCGGATTCACCCCTCCACTTT | CSVSTGPDSPLHF | TRBJ1-6 | TRBV29-1 | NA | NA | 13
TGTGCCAGCAGCTTCAGTCCGGGGCGGTTCCCCCAAGAGACACAGTACTTC | CASSFSPGRFPQETQYF | TRBJ2-5 | TRBV11-2 | NA | NA | 17
TGTGCCAGCAGCTTATGGGACAGGCCTAATGAAAAACTGTTTTTT | CASSLWDRPNEKLFF | TRBJ1-4 | TRBV7-2 | NA | TRBD1 | 15
TGTGCCAGCAGCACAACGGACAGGATCGGGTCACCCCTCCACTTT | CASSTTDRIGSPLHF | TRBJ1-6 | TRBV5-5 | NA | TRBD1 | 15